This paragraph reports one T cell receptor (beta chain). This sample is drawn from a study of identical twins. J gave up 3 bases and V 7 bases, and 5 bases lay outside the gene matches. This CDR3 comprises 14 residues. The germline gives CDR1 SGHTA, CDR2 FQGTGA. TCRdb independently ran MiXCR on the 5' RACE reads; one entry per CDR3 protein. The sample has a few hundred thousand distinct CDR3 sequences; 20% to 25% are singletons. The data were also submitted as part of a second study, on T cells expressing NK-cell markers.

The sequence derives from a woman aged 18-29 years in good health. The V call is TRBV7-3, the J call TRBJ2-3, with TRBD2 matching over 9 bases. The sequenced material came from CD4+ T cells sorted from blood. The CDR3 here is CASNSGGPTDTQYF. Here the CDR3 DNA reads TGTGCCAGCAACAGCGGGGGGCCAACAGATACGCAGTATTTT.